This T cell receptor (beta chain) stems from a study of blood T cells in healthy people across ages. Whole-study results and caveats: Possibly confounding the expanded clonotype changes was the fact that donor CMV status was unknown. Higher diversity and more naive CD4+ cells were features of long-lived donors, compared to aged donors.

Healthy individuals of Caucasian origin from Russia, aged roughly 6 to 95, served as donors. Alongside a J-beta primer mix, a sample-barcoded 5' primer served in a second PCR lasting about 6 to 11 cycles. Every cDNA was tagged by a template-switch adaptor with 12 random nucleotides. TCRdb reprocessed the 5' RACE reads with MiXCR, giving one entry per CDR3 protein. This sample yields around 750,000 distinct CDR3 sequences, of which 53% are seen a single time; about two fifths belongs to the top ten. Concerning this clonotype: Its antigen is not identified.

J was trimmed by 5 bases and V by 7 bases; bases with no gene match: 4. The CDR3 runs to 12 residues. The V gene's germline CDR1 is SQVTM and CDR2 ANQGSEA. The chain links TRBV29-1 to TRBJ2-7, with TRBD2 matching over 11 bases. The sequence was obtained from an elderly man in good health. Sequences were obtained from blood. The CDR3 DNA reads as TGCAGCGGTCTACTAGCGGGAGACGAGCAGTACTTC. It specifies CSGLLAGDEQYF.